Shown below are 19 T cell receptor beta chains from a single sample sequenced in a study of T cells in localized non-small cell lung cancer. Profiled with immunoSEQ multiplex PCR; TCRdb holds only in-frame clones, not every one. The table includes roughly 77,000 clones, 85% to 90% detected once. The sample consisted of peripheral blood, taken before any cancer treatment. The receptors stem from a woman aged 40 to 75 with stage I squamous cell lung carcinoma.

CDR3 nucleotides: TGTGCCAGTATGGCAAGATCCTACGAGCAGTACTTC. This sequence encodes CASMARSYEQYF. The chain links TRBV19 to TRBJ2-7; D ambiguous. CDR3 size: 12 residues. Trimming took off 7 bases at V and 1 base at J, with 8 bases between the two ends. Germline values: CDR1 LNHDA, CDR2 SQIVND (reference sequence).

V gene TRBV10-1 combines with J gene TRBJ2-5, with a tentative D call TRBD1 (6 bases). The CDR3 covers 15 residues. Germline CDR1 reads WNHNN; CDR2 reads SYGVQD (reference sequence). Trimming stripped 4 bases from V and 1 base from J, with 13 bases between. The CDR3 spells CASSAGQGIQETQYF. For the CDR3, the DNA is TGCGCCAGCAGTGCGGGCCAGGGGATCCAAGAGACCCAGTACTTC.

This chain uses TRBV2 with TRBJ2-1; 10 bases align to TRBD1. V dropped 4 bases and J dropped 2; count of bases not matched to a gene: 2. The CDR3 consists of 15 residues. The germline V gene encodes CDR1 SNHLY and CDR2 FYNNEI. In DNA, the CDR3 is TGTGCCAGCAGTGCGGGGACAGGGGCCTACAATGAGCAGTTCTTC. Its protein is CASSAGTGAYNEQFF.

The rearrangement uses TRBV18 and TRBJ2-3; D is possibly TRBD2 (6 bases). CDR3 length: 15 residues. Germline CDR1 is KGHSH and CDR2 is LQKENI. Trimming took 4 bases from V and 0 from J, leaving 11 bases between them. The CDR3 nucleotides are TGTGCCAGCTCACTTTTAGCGGCAAGCACAGATACGCAGTATTTT. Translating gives CASSLLAASTDTQYF.

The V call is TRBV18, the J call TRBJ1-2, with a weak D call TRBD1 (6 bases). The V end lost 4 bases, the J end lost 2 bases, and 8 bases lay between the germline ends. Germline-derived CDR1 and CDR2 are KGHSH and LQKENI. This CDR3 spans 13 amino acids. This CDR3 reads CASSLDRNYGYTF. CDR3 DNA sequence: TGTGCCAGCTCACTGGACAGAAACTATGGCTACACCTTC.

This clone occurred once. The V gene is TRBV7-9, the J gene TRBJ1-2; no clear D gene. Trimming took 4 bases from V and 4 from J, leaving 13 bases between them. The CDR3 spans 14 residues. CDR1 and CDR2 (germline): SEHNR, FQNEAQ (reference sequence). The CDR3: CASSSTLDVYGYTF. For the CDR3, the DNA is TGTGCCAGCAGCTCGACATTGGACGTCTATGGCTACACCTTC.

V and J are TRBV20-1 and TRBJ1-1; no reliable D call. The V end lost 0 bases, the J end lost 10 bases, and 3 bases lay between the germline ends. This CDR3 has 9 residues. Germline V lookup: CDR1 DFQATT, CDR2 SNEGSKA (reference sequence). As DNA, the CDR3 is TGCAGTGCTAGAGAGGGAGCTTTCTTT. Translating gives CSAREGAFF.

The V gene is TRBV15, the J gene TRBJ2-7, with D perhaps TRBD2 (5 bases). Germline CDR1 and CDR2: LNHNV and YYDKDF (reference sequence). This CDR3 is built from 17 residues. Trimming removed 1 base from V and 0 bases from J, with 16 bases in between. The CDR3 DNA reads TGTGCCACCAGCAGAGCCGTTGGGAGTTTTAGCTCCTACGAGCAGTACTTC. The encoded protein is CATSRAVGSFSSYEQYF. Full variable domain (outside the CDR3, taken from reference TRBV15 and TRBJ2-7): DAMVIQNPRYQVTQFGKPVTLSCSQTLNHNVMYWYQQKSSQAPKLLFHYYDKDFNNEADTPDNFQSRRPNTSFCFLDIRSPGLGDTAMYLCATSRAVGSFSSYEQYFGPGTRLTVT.

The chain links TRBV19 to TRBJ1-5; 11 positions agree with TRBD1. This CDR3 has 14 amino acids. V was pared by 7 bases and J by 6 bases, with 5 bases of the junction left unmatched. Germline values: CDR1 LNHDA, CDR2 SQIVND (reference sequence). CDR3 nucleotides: TGTGCCAGTACCCCCGGGACAGGGGGTCAGCCCCAGCATTTT. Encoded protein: CASTPGTGGQPQHF. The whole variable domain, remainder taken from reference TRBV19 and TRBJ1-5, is DGGITQSPKYLFRKEGQNVTLSCEQNLNHDAMYWYRQDPGQGLRLIYYSQIVNDFQKGDIAEGYSVSREKKESFPLTVTSAQKNPTAFYLCASTPGTGGQPQHFGDGTRLSIL.

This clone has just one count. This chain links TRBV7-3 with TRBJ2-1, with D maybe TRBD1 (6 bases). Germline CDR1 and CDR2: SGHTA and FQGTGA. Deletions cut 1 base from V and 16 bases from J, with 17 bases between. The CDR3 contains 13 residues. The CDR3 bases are TGTGCCAGCAGCTTAAGACCCGGGACACCGGTATTCTTC. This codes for CASSLRPGTPVFF.

The CDR3 sequence is CASSLPASSYEQYF. The CDR3 region has the DNA TGTGCCAGCAGCCTGCCTGCGTCTTCCTACGAGCAGTACTTC. The V gene is TRBV5-6, the J gene TRBJ2-7, with D hard to call. Germline assignment: CDR1 SGHDT and CDR2 YYEEEE. V was trimmed by 4 bases and J by 1 base, leaving 12 bases between them. The length of the CDR3 is 14 residues. The full variable domain, completed using reference TRBV5-6 and TRBJ2-7, is DAGVTQSPTHLIKTRGQQVTLRCSPKSGHDTVSWYQQALGQGPQFIFQYYEEEERQRGNFPDRFSGHQFPNYSSELNVNALLLGDSALYLCASSLPASSYEQYFGPGTRLTVT.

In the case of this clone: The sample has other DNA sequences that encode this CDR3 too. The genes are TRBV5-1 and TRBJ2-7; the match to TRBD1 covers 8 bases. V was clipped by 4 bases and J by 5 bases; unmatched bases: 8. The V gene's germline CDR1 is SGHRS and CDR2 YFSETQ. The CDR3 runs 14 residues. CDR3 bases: TGCGCCAGCAGCCCAGGACAGGGTAGGCACGAGCAGTACTTC. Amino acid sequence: CASSPGQGRHEQYF.

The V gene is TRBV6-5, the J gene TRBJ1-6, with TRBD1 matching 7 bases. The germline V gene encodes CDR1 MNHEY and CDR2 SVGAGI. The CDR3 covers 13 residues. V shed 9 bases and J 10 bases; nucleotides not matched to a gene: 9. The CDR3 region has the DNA TGTGCCAGTCAACAGGGGAACCGATCACCCCTCCACTTT. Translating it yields CASQQGNRSPLHF.

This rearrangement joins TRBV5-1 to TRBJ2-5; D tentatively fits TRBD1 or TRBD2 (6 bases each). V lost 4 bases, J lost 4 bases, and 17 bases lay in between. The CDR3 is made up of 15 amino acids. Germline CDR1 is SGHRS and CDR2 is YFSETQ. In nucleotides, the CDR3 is TGCGCCAGCAGCCTGCTAGGGGGGCCAGGAGAGACCCAGTACTTC. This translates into CASSLLGGPGETQYF. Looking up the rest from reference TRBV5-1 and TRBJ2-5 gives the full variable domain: KAGVTQTPRYLIKTRGQQVTLSCSPISGHRSVSWYQQTPGQGLQFLFEYFSETQRNKGNFPGRFSGRQFSNSRSEMNVSTLELGDSALYLCASSLLGGPGETQYFGPGTRLLVL.

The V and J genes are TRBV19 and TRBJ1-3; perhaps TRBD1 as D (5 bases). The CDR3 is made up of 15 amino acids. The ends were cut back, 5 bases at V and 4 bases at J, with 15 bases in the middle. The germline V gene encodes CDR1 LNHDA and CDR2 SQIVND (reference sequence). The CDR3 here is CASSLGTVMGNTIYF. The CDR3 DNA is TGTGCCAGTAGTCTGGGGACGGTAATGGGAAACACCATATATTTT.

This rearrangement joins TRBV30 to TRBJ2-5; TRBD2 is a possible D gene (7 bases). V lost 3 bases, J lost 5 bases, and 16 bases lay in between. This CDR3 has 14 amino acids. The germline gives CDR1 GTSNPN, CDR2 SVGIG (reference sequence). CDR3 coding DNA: TGTGCCTGGAGCAGAGGGGGGGCCGAGGAGACCCAGTACTTC. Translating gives CAWSRGGAEETQYF.

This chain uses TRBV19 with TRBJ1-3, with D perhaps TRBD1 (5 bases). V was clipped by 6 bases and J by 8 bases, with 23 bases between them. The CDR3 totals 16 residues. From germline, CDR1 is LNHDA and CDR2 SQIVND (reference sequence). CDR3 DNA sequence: TGTGCCAGTAGGGCCCGGGACTCCCCCGCGAGGGACACCATATATTTT. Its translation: CASRARDSPARDTIYF.

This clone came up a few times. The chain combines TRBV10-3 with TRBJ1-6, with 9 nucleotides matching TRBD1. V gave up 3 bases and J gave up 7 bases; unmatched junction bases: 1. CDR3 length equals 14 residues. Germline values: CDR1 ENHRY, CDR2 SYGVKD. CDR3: CAISEGQGNSPLHF. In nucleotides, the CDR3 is TGTGCCATCAGTGAAGGACAGGGGAATTCACCCCTCCACTTT.

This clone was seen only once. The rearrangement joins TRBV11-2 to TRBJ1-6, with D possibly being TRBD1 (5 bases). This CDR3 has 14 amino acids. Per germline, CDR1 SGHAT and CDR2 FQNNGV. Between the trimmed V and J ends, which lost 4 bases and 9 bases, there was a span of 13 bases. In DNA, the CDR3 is TGTGCCAGCAGCTCCCGACAGCGGGGTTCACCCCTCCACTTT. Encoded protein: CASSSRQRGSPLHF. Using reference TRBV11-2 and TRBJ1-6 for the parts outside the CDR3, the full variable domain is EAGVAQSPRYKIIEKRQSVAFWCNPISGHATLYWYQQILGQGPKLLIQFQNNGVVDDSQLPKDRFSAERLKGVDSTLKIQPAKLEDSAVYLCASSSRQRGSPLHFGNGTRLTVT.